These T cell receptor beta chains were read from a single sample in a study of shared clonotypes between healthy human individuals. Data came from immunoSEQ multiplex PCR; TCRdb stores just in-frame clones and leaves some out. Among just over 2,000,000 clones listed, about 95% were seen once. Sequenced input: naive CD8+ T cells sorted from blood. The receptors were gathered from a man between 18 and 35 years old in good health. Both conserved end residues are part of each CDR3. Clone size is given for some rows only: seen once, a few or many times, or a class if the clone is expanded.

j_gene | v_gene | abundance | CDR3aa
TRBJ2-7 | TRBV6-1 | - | CASSGGSSYEQYF
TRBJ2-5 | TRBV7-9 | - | CASSLTSGEYQETQYF
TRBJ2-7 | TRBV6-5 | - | CASSYSTGQHSYEQYF
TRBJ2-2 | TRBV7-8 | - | CASSLIVGGGPTGELFF
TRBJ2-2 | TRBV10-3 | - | CAIMEGLPTGELFF
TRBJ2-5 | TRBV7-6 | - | CASSLAIGGQEAQYF
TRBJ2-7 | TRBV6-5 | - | CASSQDTVSSYEQYF
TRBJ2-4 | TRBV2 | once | CASSGQETHPAKNIQYF
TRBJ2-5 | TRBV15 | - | CATSRVVRLAGEETQYF
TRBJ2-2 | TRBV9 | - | CASRPFGGELFF
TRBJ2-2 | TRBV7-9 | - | CASSLAGPTTGELFF
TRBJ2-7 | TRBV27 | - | CASSRESAYEQYF
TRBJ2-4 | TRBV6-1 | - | CASGGSLAKNIQYF
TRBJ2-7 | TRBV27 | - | CASSSNGPTSDEQYF
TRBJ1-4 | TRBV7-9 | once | CASSSPGGQGIEKLFF
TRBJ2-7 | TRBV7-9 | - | CASSLAQGADYEQYF
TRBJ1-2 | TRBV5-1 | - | CASSPGHTGDYGYTF
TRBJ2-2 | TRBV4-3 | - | CASSQALFGELFF
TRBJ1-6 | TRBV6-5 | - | CASSSQGPRYSPLHF
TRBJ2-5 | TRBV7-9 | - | CASSSNRDPGETQYF
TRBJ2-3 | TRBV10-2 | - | CASSAADTQYF
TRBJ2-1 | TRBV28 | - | CASSLRTGWKNEQFF
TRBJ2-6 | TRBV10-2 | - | CASRPTSSSGANVLTF
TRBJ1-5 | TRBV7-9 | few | CASSPGTTRMMHF
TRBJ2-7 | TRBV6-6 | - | CASSYSEREGRYEQYF
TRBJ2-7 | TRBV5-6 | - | CASRKIRDGTYEQYF
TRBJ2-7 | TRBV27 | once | CASSRTGRIYEQYF
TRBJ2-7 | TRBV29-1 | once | CSAETETSYEQYF
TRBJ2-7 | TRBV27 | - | CASSLVSGGSSYEQYF
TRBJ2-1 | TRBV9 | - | CASSVGGGPSNEQFF
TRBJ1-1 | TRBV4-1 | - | CASSQEDRGITEAFF
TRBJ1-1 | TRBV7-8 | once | CASSLPENTEAFF
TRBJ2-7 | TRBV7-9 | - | CASSSTSSGRTYEQYF
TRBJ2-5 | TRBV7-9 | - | CASSLSGETQYF
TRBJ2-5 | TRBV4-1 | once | CASSQDVLGAATEETQYF
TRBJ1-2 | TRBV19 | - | CASSIGQGLYGYTF
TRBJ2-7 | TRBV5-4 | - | CASSSTGVTYEQYF
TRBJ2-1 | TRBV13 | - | CASSYPGVDEQFF
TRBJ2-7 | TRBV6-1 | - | CASSDSGGSYEQYF
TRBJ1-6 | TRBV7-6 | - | CASSLHGGNSPLHF
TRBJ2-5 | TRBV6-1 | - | CASSEGQPARETQYF
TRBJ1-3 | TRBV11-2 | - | CASSHDFFMDREAGNTIYF
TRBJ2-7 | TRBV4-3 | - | CASSQTGSAYEQYF
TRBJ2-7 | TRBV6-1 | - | CASSEWSRGSYEQYF
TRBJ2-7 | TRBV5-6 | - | CASMPAGVYEQYF
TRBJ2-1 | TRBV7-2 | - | CASSPTGGSYNEQFF
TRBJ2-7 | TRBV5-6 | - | CASSFGQSITYEQYF
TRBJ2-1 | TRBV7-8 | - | CASSLAGPWTANEQFF
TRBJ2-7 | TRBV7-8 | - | CASSLSQSSGGEQYF
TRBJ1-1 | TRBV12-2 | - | CASRLATGRAGGTEAFF
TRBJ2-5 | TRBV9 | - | CASSVGDQETQYF
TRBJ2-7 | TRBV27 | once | CASSYSGGDTSYEQYF
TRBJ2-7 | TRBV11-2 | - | CASSSPGGRDEQYF
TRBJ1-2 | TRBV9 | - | CASSVDDSSFLYGYTF
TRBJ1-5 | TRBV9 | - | CASSGDGSLNQPQHF
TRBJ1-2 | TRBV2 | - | CASSDPGTNYGYTF
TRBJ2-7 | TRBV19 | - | CASSIDGTSGSSYEQYF
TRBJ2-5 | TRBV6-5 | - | CASSYLAGGVETQYF
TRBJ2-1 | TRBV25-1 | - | CASSEQGLGGPSEQFF